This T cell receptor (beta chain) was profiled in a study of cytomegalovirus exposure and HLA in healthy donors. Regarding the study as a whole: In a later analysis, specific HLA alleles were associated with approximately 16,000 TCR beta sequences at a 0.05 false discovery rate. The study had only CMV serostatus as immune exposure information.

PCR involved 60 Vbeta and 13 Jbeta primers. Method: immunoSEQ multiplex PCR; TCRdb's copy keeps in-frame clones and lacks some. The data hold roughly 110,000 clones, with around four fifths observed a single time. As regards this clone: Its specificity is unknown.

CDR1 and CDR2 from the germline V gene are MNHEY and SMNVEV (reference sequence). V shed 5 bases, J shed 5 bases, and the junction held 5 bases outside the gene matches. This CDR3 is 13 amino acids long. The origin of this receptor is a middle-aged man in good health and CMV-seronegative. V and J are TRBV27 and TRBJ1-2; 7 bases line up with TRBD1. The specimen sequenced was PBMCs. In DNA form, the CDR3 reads TGTGCCAGCAGTCTCTTGACAGGGTATGGCTACACCTTC. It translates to CASSLLTGYGYTF.